The next 10 T cell receptor beta chains were all read from a single sample in a study of T-cell memory formation after mild COVID-19. TCRdb re-called the 5' RACE reads with MiXCR, one entry per CDR3 protein. This table holds about 350,000 distinct CDR3 sequences, roughly 13% found once. Sequenced input: PBMCs or a T cell subset sorted from them (not recorded which). The origin of the receptors is a young man who had mild COVID-19 (a few samples of this study predate the infection). Cell type and time point are not known.

About this clonotype itself: A much more abundant neighbour one base away suggests this may be a read error. The V and J genes are TRBV6-5 and TRBJ2-5, with D perhaps TRBD2 (7 bases). The V end lost 4 bases, the J end lost 10 bases, and 22 bases lay between the germline ends. CDR3 length equals 15 residues. In germline, CDR1 is MNHEY, CDR2 SVGAGI. The CDR3 DNA is TGTGCCAGCAGTTTCTCAATCGGGGGCAGGGAGGGCCAGTACTTC. It is translated as CASSFSIGGREGQYF.

This chain connects TRBV7-2 to TRBJ2-1; no clear D. Trimming stripped 6 bases from V and 9 bases from J, with 15 bases between. The length of the CDR3 is 13 residues. Germline loops: CDR1 SGHTA, CDR2 FQGNSA. The CDR3 here is CASRVPHGGEQFF. As DNA, the CDR3 is TGTGCCAGCAGGGTCCCGCATGGTGGTGAGCAGTTCTTC.

As DNA, the CDR3 is TGTGCCAGCAGTTTAGGCGGTTCGGGGGAGCAAGAGACCCAGTACTTC. The encoded protein is CASSLGGSGEQETQYF. The genes are TRBV12-3 or TRBV12-4 and TRBJ2-5; TRBD2 is a possible D gene (6 bases). CDR3 length: 16 amino acids. V was clipped by 1 base and J by 2 bases, with 14 bases between them.

A few counts support this clonotype. The gene calls are TRBV7-9 and TRBJ2-3; no reliable D call. The CDR3 covers 20 residues. Germline V lookup: CDR1 SEHNR, CDR2 FQNEAQ (reference sequence). V was pared by 0 bases and J by 3 bases, with 25 bases between. In DNA form, the CDR3 reads TGTGCCAGCAGCTTAGCGCTGGGTAAACACACACTGTCTAATACAGATACGCAGTATTTT. This encodes CASSLALGKHTLSNTDTQYF.

The gene calls are TRBV19 and TRBJ2-5; 13 nucleotides agree with TRBD2. CDR3 size: 16 residues. V lost 5 bases to trimming and J lost 0 bases; unmatched junction nucleotides: 3. Per the germline V gene, CDR1 is LNHDA and CDR2 is SQIVND (reference sequence). The CDR3 sequence: CASSSGTSGDQETQYF. The CDR3 DNA reads TGTGCCAGTAGTTCCGGGACTAGCGGGGACCAAGAGACCCAGTACTTC.

The chain joins TRBV3-1 to TRBJ1-1, with TRBD1 as a possible D gene (6 bases). From germline, CDR1 is LGHDT and CDR2 YNNKEL (reference sequence). V lost 4 bases and J lost 5, with 11 bases in between. This CDR3 comprises 13 residues. Here the CDR3 DNA reads TGTGCCAGCAGCCTCAACCAGGGGACTGAAGCTTTCTTT. This translates into CASSLNQGTEAFF.

The chain links TRBV6-5 to TRBJ2-1, with D perhaps matching TRBD1 (5 bases). The CDR3 extends over 11 amino acids. The germline CDR1 and CDR2 sequences are MNHEY and SVGAGI. Trimming took 5 bases from V and 10 from J, leaving 9 bases between them. CDR3 in amino acids: CASSLDSEQFF. For the CDR3, the DNA is TGTGCCAGCAGTCTAGACAGCGAGCAGTTCTTC.

This clonotype was seen a few times. The V and J genes are TRBV7-2 and TRBJ2-7; 7 nucleotides agree with TRBD1. The germline V gene encodes CDR1 SGHTA and CDR2 FQGNSA. J lost 4 bases, V lost 5 bases, and 11 bases had no gene match. The CDR3 extends over 15 amino acids. The CDR3 here is CASSPSPGQKYEQYF. The DNA of the CDR3 is TGTGCCAGCAGCCCCTCTCCGGGACAGAAGTACGAGCAGTACTTC.

With regard to this clonotype: This may be a read error: a much more frequent sequence differs by one nucleotide. Because the CDR3 is missing its conserved closing phenylalanine or tryptophan, this is likely a read error. The V and J genes are TRBV12-3 or TRBV12-4 and TRBJ2-5; D is unresolved. The CDR3 runs 12 residues. V lost 3 bases and J lost 3, with 5 bases in between. This chain's CDR3 is CASSFRKETQYL. CDR3 sequence (DNA): TGTGCCAGCAGTTTTCGTAAAGAGACCCAGTACTTA.

V is TRBV3-1 and J is TRBJ2-1, with TRBD2 identical over 13 bases. This CDR3 is built from 19 residues. In germline, CDR1 is LGHDT, CDR2 YNNKEL (reference sequence). V gave up 0 bases and J gave up 7 bases; unmatched junction bases: 12. The CDR3 DNA follows: TGTGCCAGCAGCCAAGACAGGAGGACTAGCGGGAGATTGGAGAATGAGCAGTTCTTC. Amino acid sequence: CASSQDRRTSGRLENEQFF.